The 15 T cell receptor beta chains presented below share a single source sample, sequenced in a study of PD-L1 blockade in urothelial cancer. Assay used: immunoSEQ multiplex PCR; TCRdb lists only in-frame clones, some missing. The sample holds around 45,000 clones, about 80% seen once. As for time point: peripheral blood 6 weeks after treatment start. This sample comprised PBMCs, obtained around atezolizumab (anti-PD-L1) treatment. The source is a man in his 60s with urothelial cancer.

CDR3 DNA: TGTGCCAGCAGTGGCGGACTAGCGGGGTTAGGAGAGACCCAGTACTTC. Protein sequence: CASSGGLAGLGETQYF. The chain recombines TRBV27 with TRBJ2-5; 12 nucleotides line up with TRBD2. The CDR3 runs 16 residues. CDR1 and CDR2 from the germline V gene are MNHEY and SMNVEV (reference sequence). J was trimmed by 4 bases and V by 5 bases; bases with no gene match: 8.

J is TRBJ2-3 and V is TRBV6-1, with TRBD2 as a possible D gene (5 bases). The CDR3 has 16 residues. V lost 3 bases and J 1 base, leaving 14 bases between the germline ends. Germline values: CDR1 MNHNS, CDR2 SASEGT. CDR3 nucleotide sequence: TGTGCCAGCAGTGAGAGGGTTATGGACGGCACAGATACGCAGTATTTT. Protein: CASSERVMDGTDTQYF.

The chain employs TRBV21-1 and TRBJ2-3; TRBD1 reflects the table's D call only, with no check against the DNA. TRBV21-1 is recorded as a pseudogene. There are 15 residues in the CDR3. In nucleotides, the CDR3 is TGTGCCAGCAGCGGGGACAGGCCAGCTACAGATACGCAGTATTTT. Translation: CASSGDRPATDTQYF.

This sequence joins TRBV9 and TRBJ1-6; weak D call: TRBD1 (5 bases). The CDR3 is 15 amino acids. The germline V gene encodes CDR1 SGDLS and CDR2 YYNGEE. The ends were cut back, 1 base at V and 8 bases at J, with 13 bases in the middle. The CDR3 DNA is TGTGCCAGCAGCGTACAGGGCACCTCTTATTCACCCCTCCACTTT. Translated: CASSVQGTSYSPLHF.

This chain uses TRBV27 with TRBJ1-5; 9 bases line up with TRBD1. The CDR3 loop spans 17 amino acids. The V and J ends lost 3 bases and 4 bases, in that order; junction bases with no gene match: 10. Per the germline V gene, CDR1 is MNHEY and CDR2 is SMNVEV (reference sequence). The CDR3 reads CASSFPWDREKNQPQHF. The CDR3 bases are TGTGCCAGCAGTTTCCCCTGGGACAGGGAGAAGAATCAGCCCCAGCATTTT.

V usage is TRBV5-1 and J usage is TRBJ1-1; TRBD1 aligns across 7 bases. CDR1 is SGHRS and CDR2 is YFSETQ in the germline V gene. The CDR3 is 15 residues long. The junction had 7 bases not matched to a gene; V was cut back by 0 bases and J by 5 bases. DNA of the CDR3: TGCGCCAGCAGCTTGGGACAGGGTGTAGGGACTGAAGCTTTCTTT. Its protein is CASSLGQGVGTEAFF.

This chain uses TRBV10-3 with TRBJ1-6; D unresolved. The CDR3 is made up of 16 amino acids. Trimming took 2 bases from V and 7 from J, leaving 15 bases between them. In germline, CDR1 is ENHRY, CDR2 SYGVKD. The CDR3 sequence is CAISERALGGNSPLHF. CDR3 bases: TGTGCCATCAGTGAGAGGGCCCTGGGAGGGAATTCACCCCTCCACTTT.

As regards this clone: At one end, the junction sequence differs from germline, possibly due to a read error. This chain links TRBV5-1 with TRBJ1-1; D is possibly TRBD1 (6 bases). The CDR3 totals 15 residues. Germline CDR1 and CDR2: SGHRS and YFSETQ. The CDR3 DNA sequence: TGCGCCAGCAGCTTACGGGGAGGGGGGAACTCTGAAGCTTTCTTT. Translation: CASSLRGGGNSEAFF.

This clone qualifies as hyperexpanded (1% or more). This chain joins TRBV5-1 and TRBJ2-7; D not certain. Looked up from germline, CDR1 is SGHRS and CDR2 is YFSETQ. The CDR3 runs to 12 residues. V was clipped by 1 base and J by 4 bases, with 6 bases between them. CDR3 amino acids: CASSLISYEQYF. CDR3 in DNA: TGCGCCAGCAGCTTGATCAGTTACGAGCAGTACTTC.

The V gene is TRBV6-6, the J gene TRBJ2-5, with 8 bases lining up with TRBD2. This CDR3 spans 13 amino acids. Germline assignment: CDR1 MNHNY and CDR2 SVGAGI (reference sequence). The V segment lost 9 bases and the J segment 4 bases; nucleotides outside the gene matches: 7. The CDR3 spells CASLPGLGETQYF. CDR3 DNA sequence: TGTGCCAGTCTCCCGGGACTAGGAGAGACCCAGTACTTC.

V is TRBV19 and J is TRBJ1-1; D not resolved. Germline loops: CDR1 LNHDA, CDR2 SQIVND (reference sequence). The CDR3 extends over 13 amino acids. V lost 7 bases to trimming and J lost 1 base, with 10 bases between them. CDR3 DNA sequence: TGTGCCAGTATCCGGGTAGGGAACACTGAAGCTTTCTTT. The encoded protein is CASIRVGNTEAFF.

V is TRBV14 and J is TRBJ2-2; no clear D gene. V lost 0 bases and J 2 bases, leaving 10 bases between the germline ends. The CDR3 length is 16 residues. CDR1 and CDR2 from the germline V gene are SGHDN and FVKESK. CDR3 amino acids: CASSQERQTNTGELFF. The CDR3 DNA reads as TGTGCCAGCAGCCAAGAGAGGCAGACCAACACCGGGGAGCTGTTTTTT.

The chain is built from TRBV6-1 and TRBJ1-5; no reliable D call. This CDR3 is 13 amino acids long. Trimming pared 3 bases from V and 6 bases from J, leaving 9 bases between. CDR1 MNHNS and CDR2 SASEGT come from the germline V gene. In nucleotides, the CDR3 is TGTGCCAGCAGTGATCGGTGGTTTCAGCCCCAGCATTTT. The encoded protein is CASSDRWFQPQHF.

The chain recombines TRBV9 with TRBJ2-7; 7 bases are a match to TRBD2. The CDR3 spans 16 residues. Losses at the gene ends were 3 bases for V and 3 bases for J; bases not matched to a gene: 12. Germline V gene data show CDR1 as SGDLS and CDR2 as YYNGEE. The CDR3 is CASSAHSGGGNYEQYF. CDR3 nucleotide sequence: TGTGCCAGCAGCGCTCACTCGGGCGGGGGAAACTACGAGCAGTACTTC.

The CDR3 region is CASSGGGPGYEQYF. The CDR3 DNA is TGTGCCAGCAGCGGGGGGGGACCGGGCTACGAGCAGTACTTC. The chain joins TRBV7-9 to TRBJ2-7, with 7 bases aligning to TRBD2. The germline CDR1 and CDR2 sequences are SEHNR and FQNEAQ (reference sequence). The CDR3 consists of 14 residues. The trim removed 5 bases at V and 3 bases at J, leaving 7 bases unmatched. The full variable domain, its missing parts supplied by reference TRBV7-9 and TRBJ2-7, is DTGVSQNPRHKITKRGQNVTFRCDPISEHNRLYWYRQTLGQGPEFLTYFQNEAQLEKSRLLSDRFSAERPKGSFSTLEIQRTEQGDSAMYLCASSGGGPGYEQYFGPGTRLTVT.